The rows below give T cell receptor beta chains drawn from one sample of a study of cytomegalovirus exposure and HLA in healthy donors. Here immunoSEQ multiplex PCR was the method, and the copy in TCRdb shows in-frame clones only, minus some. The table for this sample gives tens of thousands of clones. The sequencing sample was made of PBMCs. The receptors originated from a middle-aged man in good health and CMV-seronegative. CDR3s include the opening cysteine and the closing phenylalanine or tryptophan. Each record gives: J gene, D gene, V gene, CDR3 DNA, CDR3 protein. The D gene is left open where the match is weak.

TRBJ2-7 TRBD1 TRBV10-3 TGTGCCATCAGAACAGAGACAGGGGGTCGGCTATCCCCCTACGAGCAGTACTTC CAIRTETGGRLSPYEQYF
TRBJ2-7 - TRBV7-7 TGTGCTAGCAGCGTACCCGGAGGCGAGCAGTACTTC CASSVPGGEQYF
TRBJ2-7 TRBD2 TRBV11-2 TGTGCCAGCAGCTTAGAACTAGCGGGGGGAATCTACGAGCAGTACTTC CASSLELAGGIYEQYF
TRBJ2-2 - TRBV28 TGTGCCAGCAAGCCTCCACCGAACACCGGGGAGCTGTTTTTT CASKPPPNTGELFF
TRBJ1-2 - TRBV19 TGTGCCAGTAAGATTGACTCCGGTCCGGGGGATGGCTACACCTTC CASKIDSGPGDGYTF
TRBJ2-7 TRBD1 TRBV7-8 TGTGCCAGCAGCCTTAGGACAGGGCCCTACGAGCAGTACTTC CASSLRTGPYEQYF
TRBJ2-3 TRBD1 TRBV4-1 TGCGCCAGCAGCCACCCCAACAGGGGGGATACGCAGTATTTT CASSHPNRGDTQYF
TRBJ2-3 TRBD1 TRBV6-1 TGTGCCAGCAGTGCCCGGGACAGGGAAACAGATACGCAGTATTTT CASSARDRETDTQYF
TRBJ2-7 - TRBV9 TGTGCCAGCAGCGAGACTATCCGCGGGGACGAGCAGTACTTC CASSETIRGDEQYF
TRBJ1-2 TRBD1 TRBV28 TGTGCCAGCAGTAGACAGGGGGCGTCTCCTGGCTACACCTTC CASSRQGASPGYTF
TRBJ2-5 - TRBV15 TGTGCCACCAGCAGAAGGGGGGGAGAGGGAGAGACCCAGTACTTC CATSRRGGEGETQYF
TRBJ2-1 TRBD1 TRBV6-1 TGTGCCAGTACACAGGGGTCGGCCAATGAGCAGTTCTTC CASTQGSANEQFF
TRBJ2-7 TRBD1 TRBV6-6 TGTGCCAGCACCCCAAGGGACAGGAGCTCCTACGAGCAGTACTTC CASTPRDRSSYEQYF
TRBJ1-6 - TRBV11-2 TGTGCCAGCAGCTCCGGGGATTCCAACTATAATTCACCCCTCCACTTT CASSSGDSNYNSPLHF
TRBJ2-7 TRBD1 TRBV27 TGTGCCAGCAGTTTAGCGGGACAGGGAGGGGAGCAGTACTTC CASSLAGQGGEQYF
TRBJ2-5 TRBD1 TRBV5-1 TGCGCCAGCAGCGGGCAGGGACAGGGGGCGGAGACCCAGTACTTC CASSGQGQGAETQYF
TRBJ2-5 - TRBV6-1 TGTGCCAGCAGTGCATCAGGTCGCGAGACCCAGTACTTC CASSASGRETQYF
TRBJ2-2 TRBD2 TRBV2 TGTGCCAGCTCAGCTAGCGGGACGAACACCGGGGAGCTGTTTTTT CASSASGTNTGELFF
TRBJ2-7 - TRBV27 TGTGCCAGCAGTTCAGGGGACTCCTACGAGCAGTACTTC CASSSGDSYEQYF
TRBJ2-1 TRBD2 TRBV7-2 TGTGCCAGCAGCTCCTCCGGCGGGGGGGCATTTAGGGATAAGTTCTTC CASSSSGGGAFRDKFF
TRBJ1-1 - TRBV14 TGTGCCAGCAGCCGAGGGACATTGAACACTGAAGCTTTCTTT CASSRGTLNTEAFF
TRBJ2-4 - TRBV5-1 TGCGCCAGCAGCCCGGGTGAGGTGGCTAACATTCAGTACTTC CASSPGEVANIQYF
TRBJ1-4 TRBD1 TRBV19 TGTGCCAGTCGGGACAGGGTCCCTGAAAAACTGTTTTTT CASRDRVPEKLFF
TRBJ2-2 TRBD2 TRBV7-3 TGTGCCAGCAGCTTAAGGGGGGGCACCGGGGAGCTGTTTTTT CASSLRGGTGELFF
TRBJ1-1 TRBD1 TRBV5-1 TGCGCCAGCAGCTGGACAGGATTGAACACTGAAGCTTTCTTT CASSWTGLNTEAFF
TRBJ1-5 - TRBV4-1 TGCGCCAGCAGCCAAGATGGGCAGACAACCCAGCCCCAGCATTTT CASSQDGQTTQPQHF
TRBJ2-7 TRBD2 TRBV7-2 TGTGCCAGCAGCTTAGCCCCCCCGCTAGCGGGGGGCTACGAGCAGTACTTC CASSLAPPLAGGYEQYF
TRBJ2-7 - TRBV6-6 TGTGCCAGCTGGGGAGGGGGGGGGCAGTACTTC CASWGGGGQYF
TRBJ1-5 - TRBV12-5 TGTGCTAGTGGTTTGACAGTAAATAGCAATCAGCCCCAGCATTTT CASGLTVNSNQPQHF
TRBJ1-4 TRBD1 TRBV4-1 TGCGCCAGCAGCCAGAACCTAGTGACGGGACAGGGGGCTCGGAGTCGAGAAAAACTGTTTTTT CASSQNLVTGQGARSREKLFF
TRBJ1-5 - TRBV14 TGTGCCAGCAGCCTTTATAGCAATCAGCCCCAGCATTTT CASSLYSNQPQHF
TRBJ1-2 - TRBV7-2 TGTGCCAGCAGCTTAGATACAGGACCCTATGGCTACACCTTC CASSLDTGPYGYTF
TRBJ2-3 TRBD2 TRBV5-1 TGCGCCAGCAGCCCCACCCTAGCGGGGGGGCCCCCAGATACGCAGTATTTT CASSPTLAGGPPDTQYF
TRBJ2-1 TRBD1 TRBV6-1 TGTGCCAGCAGTGTCGGACAGGGCTATGAGCAGTTCTTC CASSVGQGYEQFF
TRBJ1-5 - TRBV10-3 TGTGCCATCAGTCCGAGCAATCAGCCCCAGCATTTT CAISPSNQPQHF
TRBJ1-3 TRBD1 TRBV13 TGTGCCAGCAGCTTAGGCCTAAACAGGGGGACTGGAAACACCATATATTTT CASSLGLNRGTGNTIYF
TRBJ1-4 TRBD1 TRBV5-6 TGTGCCAGCAGCTTGGACAGTCAGGGGGCGTATGAAAAACTGTTTTTT CASSLDSQGAYEKLFF
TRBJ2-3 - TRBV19 TGTGCCAGTAGTATCGGGCCTAGCGCCACAGATACGCAGTATTTT CASSIGPSATDTQYF
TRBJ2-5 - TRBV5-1 TGCGCCAGCAGCATCCTAGCGACCCCCCCGGAGACCCAGTACTTC CASSILATPPETQYF
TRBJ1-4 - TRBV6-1 TGTGCCAGCAGTCCGGGAGCGGCTAATGAAAAACTGTTTTTT CASSPGAANEKLFF
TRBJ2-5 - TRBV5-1 TGCGCCAGCAGCTTGGGGAGCTCACAAGAGACCCAGTACTTC CASSLGSSQETQYF
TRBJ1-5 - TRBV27 TGTGCCAGCAGTCCAGGGATCAATCAGCCCCAGCATTTT CASSPGINQPQHF
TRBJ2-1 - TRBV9 TGTGCCAGCAGCTCCACAGTTGAGCAGTTCTTC CASSSTVEQFF
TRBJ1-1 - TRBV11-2 TGTGCCAGCAGCTTAGTTTCGGTAAACACTGAAGCTTTCTTT CASSLVSVNTEAFF
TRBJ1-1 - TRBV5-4 TGTGCCAGCAGCTTACAGAACACTGAAGCTTTCTTT CASSLQNTEAFF
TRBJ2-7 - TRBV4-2 TGTGCCAGCTCCCGGGGCGGGGCGGGTATGGAGCAGTACTTC CASSRGGAGMEQYF
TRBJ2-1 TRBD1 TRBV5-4 TGTGCCAGCAGCTTGGGGGGCGGGGACAGGGGGGCCAATGAGCAGTTCTTC CASSLGGGDRGANEQFF
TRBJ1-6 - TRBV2 TGTGCCAGCAGTGCGTATATGAATTCACCCCTCCACTTT CASSAYMNSPLHF
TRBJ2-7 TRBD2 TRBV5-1 TGCGCCAGCAGCCTCGGGACTAGCGGGGGGGGGCCCTACGAGCAGTACTTC CASSLGTSGGGPYEQYF
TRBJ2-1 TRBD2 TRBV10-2 TGCGCCAGCAGTGACCCATTGGGCGGGGGGGCCAAAAATGAGCAGTTCTTC CASSDPLGGGAKNEQFF
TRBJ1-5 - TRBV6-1 TGTGCCAGCAGTGAAGCGAGTTGGGAGTACAATCAGCCCCAGCATTTT CASSEASWEYNQPQHF
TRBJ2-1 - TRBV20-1 TGCAGTGCTTCCATCCATGAGCAGTTCTTC CSASIHEQFF
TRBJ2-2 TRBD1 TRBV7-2 TGTGCCAGCTCAATAACAGGGGGCAGCGGCACCGGGGAGCTGTTTTTT CASSITGGSGTGELFF
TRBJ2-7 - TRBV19 TGTGCCAGTAGTATGTTTATGGGACATCCCTACGAGCAGTACTTC CASSMFMGHPYEQYF
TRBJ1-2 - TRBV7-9 TGTGCCAGCAGGGGCACAGGCGACTATGGCTACACCTTC CASRGTGDYGYTF
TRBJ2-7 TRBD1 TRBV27 TGTGCCAGCAGTATGCGATCCGGGACAGTAGACGAGCAGTACTTC CASSMRSGTVDEQYF
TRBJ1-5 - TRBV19 TGTGCCAGTAGGCAGACTGGAATCAGCAATCAGCCCCAGCATTTT CASRQTGISNQPQHF
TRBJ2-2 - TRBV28 TGTGCCAGCAGCTCACCCTCGGGGTTGAGCAGGGGAAGAAGGGCCGGGGAGCTGTTTTTT CASSSPSGLSRGRRAGELFF
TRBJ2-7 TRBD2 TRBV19 TGTGCCAGTAACCAACCTAGCGGGGGGCCGGGATACGAGCAGTACTTC CASNQPSGGPGYEQYF